A single sample is the source of the 30 T cell receptor beta chains below, sequenced in a study of shared clonotypes between healthy human individuals. Naive CD8 cells lacked CD45RO, underwent positive selection for CCR7 and left out terminally differentiated effector memory CD45RA+ cells. Method: immunoSEQ multiplex PCR; TCRdb's copy keeps in-frame clones and lacks some. The table shows about 2 million clones, with about 94% occurring only once. The sequenced material came from naive CD8+ T cells sorted from blood. These receptors were taken from a man younger than 30 in good health.

This clone was detected once. The gene calls are TRBV10-1 and TRBJ2-7, with D maybe TRBD2 (6 bases). This CDR3 spans 13 amino acids. The germline V gene has CDR1 WNHNN and CDR2 SYGVQD (reference sequence). The V and J ends lost 7 bases and 5 bases respectively, with 15 bases between them. The CDR3 nucleotides are TGCGCCAGCACCTTGACTAGTCACCACGAGCAGTACTTC. Amino acid sequence: CASTLTSHHEQYF.

The CDR3 region has the DNA TGTGCCAGCAGCGTTAAAATCACCGGGGAGCTGTTTTTT. It specifies CASSVKITGELFF. The chain combines TRBV9 with TRBJ2-2; D unclear. Germline CDR1 reads SGDLS; CDR2 reads YYNGEE. The CDR3 loop spans 13 amino acids. The V end lost 2 bases, the J end lost 4 bases, and 6 bases lay between the germline ends. Full variable domain (outside the CDR3, taken from reference TRBV9 and TRBJ2-2): DSGVTQTPKHLITATGQRVTLRCSPRSGDLSVYWYQQSLDQGLQFLIQYYNGEERAKGNILERFSAQQFPDLHSELNLSSLELGDSALYFCASSVKITGELFFGEGSRLTVL.

This clone was found once. The rearrangement joins TRBV7-3 to TRBJ2-2; D not resolved. Trimming stripped 5 bases from V and 2 bases from J, with 9 bases between. From germline, CDR1 is SGHTA and CDR2 FQGTGA. The CDR3 consists of 14 residues. The CDR3 reads CASSHGPNTGELFF. CDR3 sequence (DNA): TGTGCCAGCAGCCACGGCCCCAACACCGGGGAGCTGTTTTTT.

The chain joins TRBV19 to TRBJ2-7; tentatively, D is TRBD1 or TRBD2 (6 bases each). The V gene's germline CDR1 is LNHDA and CDR2 SQIVND (reference sequence). CDR3 size: 15 residues. The V end was cut by 5 bases, the J end by 6 bases, with 20 bases between. This chain's CDR3 is CASSVRGPVELEQYF. The DNA of the CDR3 is TGTGCCAGTAGTGTCCGGGGGCCCGTCGAACTCGAGCAGTACTTC. Combining the CDR3 with reference TRBV19 and TRBJ2-7 gives the whole variable domain DGGITQSPKYLFRKEGQNVTLSCEQNLNHDAMYWYRQDPGQGLRLIYYSQIVNDFQKGDIAEGYSVSREKKESFPLTVTSAQKNPTAFYLCASSVRGPVELEQYFGPGTRLTVT.

This rearrangement joins TRBV6-5 to TRBJ1-1; D remains ambiguous. Trimming shortened V by 2 bases and J by 0 bases, and 7 bases separated the two germline ends. The CDR3 is 14 amino acids. From germline, CDR1 is MNHEY and CDR2 SVGAGI. The CDR3 is CASSYREMNTEAFF. Written as DNA, the CDR3 is TGTGCCAGCAGTTACAGAGAAATGAACACTGAAGCTTTCTTT.

The chain links TRBV2 to TRBJ2-2, with TRBD2 matching over 10 bases. J gave up 0 bases and V 3 bases, and 7 bases lay outside the gene matches. Germline-derived CDR1 and CDR2 are SNHLY and FYNNEI. The CDR3 consists of 18 residues. CDR3 protein: CASSEGLAGAPNTGELFF. The CDR3, as DNA: TGTGCCAGCAGTGAGGGCCTAGCGGGAGCCCCGAACACCGGGGAGCTGTTTTTT.

The V call is TRBV6-6, the J call TRBJ2-7, with D perhaps matching TRBD1 or TRBD2 (5 bases each). V was pared by 8 bases and J by 4 bases, with 15 bases between. CDR3 size: 13 residues. Looked up from germline, CDR1 is MNHNY and CDR2 is SVGAGI (reference sequence). The CDR3 region is CASSLEGHYEQYF. Written as DNA, the CDR3 is TGTGCCAGCTCCTTAGAGGGGCATTACGAGCAGTACTTC.

This chain uses TRBV28 with TRBJ1-4; D ambiguous. CDR3 length: 14 amino acids. In germline, CDR1 is MDHEN, CDR2 SYDVKM. Trimming shortened V by 3 bases and J by 5 bases, and 10 bases separated the two germline ends. CDR3 in DNA: TGTGCCAGCAGTTTCGACTCCTGGAATGAAAAACTGTTTTTT. This codes for CASSFDSWNEKLFF.

The chain is built from TRBV7-9 and TRBJ2-1; TRBD2 aligns across 9 bases. The CDR3 sequence is 15 residues long. Per germline, CDR1 SEHNR and CDR2 FQNEAQ (reference sequence). The trim removed 5 bases at V and 9 bases at J, leaving 11 bases unmatched. This CDR3 reads CASSASPGSGSEQFF. For the CDR3, the DNA is TGTGCCAGCAGCGCCTCCCCGGGTAGCGGGAGTGAGCAGTTCTTC.

The rearrangement joins TRBV10-3 to TRBJ2-1; TRBD2 aligns across 10 bases. The CDR3 runs to 12 residues. Germline-derived CDR1 and CDR2 are ENHRY and SYGVKD. Germline trimming cut 7 bases from V and 9 bases from J; bases unmatched to any gene: 3. The CDR3 DNA follows: TGTGCCATCAAGCGGGAGGGTGGTGAGCAGTTCTTC. It encodes CAIKREGGEQFF.

Of note for this clone: In the same sample, other DNA sequences code for this CDR3. The rearrangement uses TRBV27 and TRBJ2-7; 9 nucleotides align to TRBD2. This CDR3 has 15 residues. Germline V gene sequence: CDR1 MNHEY, CDR2 SMNVEV (reference sequence). Trimming cost V 0 bases and J 1 base; bases outside gene matches: 1. CDR3 in amino acids: CASSLSAGGSYEQYF. CDR3 DNA sequence: TGTGCCAGCAGTTTATCCGCGGGAGGGTCCTACGAGCAGTACTTC.

The chain couples TRBV6-5 to TRBJ2-1, with 10 bases identical to TRBD2. Trimming took 2 bases from V and 5 from J; bases not matched to a gene: 6. The CDR3 has 16 residues. CDR1 MNHEY and CDR2 SVGAGI come from the germline V gene. The CDR3 loop reads CASSYEAGGYDNEQFF. The CDR3 coding sequence is TGTGCCAGCAGTTACGAAGCGGGGGGGTACGACAATGAGCAGTTCTTC.

This clone was recorded a few times. This chain joins TRBV11-2 and TRBJ2-7; D is unresolved. Germline V gene lookup returns CDR1 SGHAT and CDR2 FQNNGV. V shed 0 bases and J shed 2 bases, with 5 bases lying between them. CDR3 length: 13 residues. The CDR3 here is CASSLDEAYEQYF. DNA for the CDR3: TGTGCCAGCAGCTTAGACGAGGCCTACGAGCAGTACTTC.

V and J are TRBV2 and TRBJ2-5, with D hard to call. Trimming cost V 7 bases and J 3 bases, with 6 bases left between them. Germline-derived CDR1 and CDR2 are SNHLY and FYNNEI. The CDR3 covers 11 residues. CDR3 residues: CASTGKETQYF. The CDR3 DNA is TGTGCCAGCACGGGCAAAGAGACCCAGTACTTC.

This clone was seen only once. The chain has TRBV19 and TRBJ1-5; no reliable D call. The CDR3 sequence is 14 residues long. Germline-derived CDR1 and CDR2 are LNHDA and SQIVND (reference sequence). Trimming cost V 3 bases and J 7 bases, with 13 bases left between them. For the CDR3, the DNA is TGTGCCAGTAGTATTTACGATCCGAGCCAGCCCCAGCATTTT. Protein product: CASSIYDPSQPQHF. The whole variable domain, filled in from reference TRBV19 and TRBJ1-5, reads DGGITQSPKYLFRKEGQNVTLSCEQNLNHDAMYWYRQDPGQGLRLIYYSQIVNDFQKGDIAEGYSVSREKKESFPLTVTSAQKNPTAFYLCASSIYDPSQPQHFGDGTRLSIL.

The chain employs TRBV30 and TRBJ2-7; D is perhaps TRBD1 (5 bases). Germline CDR1 and CDR2: GTSNPN and SVGIG (reference sequence). V lost 0 bases and J lost 5, with 14 bases in between. CDR3 size: 14 residues. The DNA for the CDR3 is TGTGCCTGGAGTGTAGGGGCAGGGAAGAACGAGCAGTACTTC. This translates into CAWSVGAGKNEQYF.

In this sample, this clone turned up a few times. This rearrangement joins TRBV7-2 to TRBJ2-7; possible D gene TRBD1, 5 bases. CDR3 length equals 13 residues. V was cut by 1 base and J by 7 bases, with 11 bases left in between. Germline V lookup: CDR1 SGHTA, CDR2 FQGNSA. The CDR3, as DNA: TGTGCCAGCAGCTTAGACAGGAAAGGGGAGCAGTACTTC. Translation: CASSLDRKGEQYF.

V and J are TRBV19 and TRBJ2-1, with D perhaps TRBD1 or TRBD2 (5 bases each). Trimming shortened V by 3 bases and J by 8 bases, and 14 bases separated the two germline ends. The CDR3 covers 14 residues. Germline V gene lookup returns CDR1 LNHDA and CDR2 SQIVND (reference sequence). The CDR3 is CASSIEGIWYEQFF. In DNA form, the CDR3 reads TGTGCCAGTAGTATTGAGGGGATTTGGTATGAGCAGTTCTTC.

This rearrangement joins TRBV4-1 to TRBJ2-3; D may be TRBD1 (7 bases). The CDR3 is 17 residues long. The germline V gene encodes CDR1 MGHRA and CDR2 YSYEKL. The V end lost 4 bases, the J end lost 3 bases, and 20 bases lay between the germline ends. CDR3 DNA sequence: TGCGCCAGCAGCCCCAGGGATCAGGGGGGTTATACAGATACGCAGTATTTT. Its translation is CASSPRDQGGYTDTQYF.

V usage is TRBV5-4 and J usage is TRBJ2-4; tentative D call: TRBD2 (6 bases). The CDR3 has 15 residues. Germline V lookup: CDR1 SGHNT, CDR2 YYREEE (reference sequence). V lost 0 bases, J lost 0 bases, and 7 bases lay in between. The CDR3 sequence: CASSLGGEAKNIQYF. The CDR3 DNA sequence: TGTGCCAGCAGCTTGGGCGGGGAAGCCAAAAACATTCAGTACTTC.

The rearrangement links TRBV7-9 to TRBJ2-1; 10 bases are shared with TRBD1. J was trimmed by 7 bases and V by 4 bases; bases with no gene match: 10. Germline V lookup: CDR1 SEHNR, CDR2 FQNEAQ (reference sequence). There are 16 residues in the CDR3. In DNA form, the CDR3 reads TGTGCCAGCAGCTCCTCGGTGACAGGGGGCCTGAATGAGCAGTTCTTC. Translated, it gives CASSSSVTGGLNEQFF.

CDR3 DNA: TGTGCCAGCAGATCAGGGGGATGGGGGACAGATACGCAGTATTTT. This sequence encodes CASRSGGWGTDTQYF. V gene TRBV11-2 combines with J gene TRBJ2-3; 7 positions agree with TRBD1. With V trimmed by 6 bases and J by 3 bases, 9 bases remained unmatched. In germline, CDR1 is SGHAT, CDR2 FQNNGV. This CDR3 comprises 15 residues.

The chain carries TRBV7-2 and TRBJ1-2; 9 bases match TRBD1. This CDR3 contains 15 residues. The V and J ends lost 4 bases and 1 base, in that order; junction bases with no gene match: 4. Germline V CDR1 and CDR2: SGHTA, FQGNSA. As DNA, the CDR3 is TGTGCCAGCAGCTCAGGACAGGGGTATAACTATGGCTACACCTTC. Encoded protein: CASSSGQGYNYGYTF. Combining the CDR3 with reference TRBV7-2 and TRBJ1-2 gives the whole variable domain GAGVSQSPSNKVTEKGKDVELRCDPISGHTALYWYRQSLGQGLEFLIYFQGNSAPDKSGLPSDRFSAERTGGSVSTLTIQRTQQEDSAVYLCASSSGQGYNYGYTFGSGTRLTVV.

CDR3 sequence reads: CARSGTPEEETQYF. The CDR3 DNA follows: TGTGCCCGTTCCGGGACCCCAGAGGAGGAGACCCAGTACTTC. V gene TRBV30 combines with J gene TRBJ2-5; possibly TRBD1 or TRBD2 for D (5 bases each). CDR1 and CDR2 from the germline V gene are GTSNPN and SVGIG (reference sequence). This CDR3 is 14 amino acids long. V shed 8 bases and J shed 5 bases, with 21 bases lying between them.

Comment on this clone: Other nucleotide sequences from this sample produce the same CDR3. The J gene is TRBJ1-1, the V gene TRBV27; the D gene is possibly TRBD1 (5 bases). Deletions cut 5 bases from V and 0 bases from J, with 10 bases between. The CDR3 is made up of 14 amino acids. Germline CDR1 and CDR2: MNHEY and SMNVEV (reference sequence). CDR3 amino acids: CASSLQGLNTEAFF. Here the CDR3 DNA reads TGTGCCAGCAGTCTCCAGGGACTGAACACTGAAGCTTTCTTT.

V gene TRBV5-6 combines with J gene TRBJ2-7; tentative D call: TRBD2 (5 bases). Germline V gene lookup returns CDR1 SGHDT and CDR2 YYEEEE. The length of the CDR3 is 15 residues. V gave up 3 bases and J gave up 5 bases, with 18 bases separating them. The CDR3 loop is CASSSVDSGLHEQYF. For the CDR3, the DNA is TGTGCCAGCAGCTCGGTCGATTCGGGGTTGCACGAGCAGTACTTC.

The CDR3 loop reads CASSVQGDNQPQHF. CDR3 nucleotides: TGTGCCAGTAGTGTCCAGGGGGATAATCAGCCCCAGCATTTT. The chain recombines TRBV19 with TRBJ1-5; 7 nucleotides match TRBD1. The germline CDR1 and CDR2 sequences are LNHDA and SQIVND (reference sequence). This CDR3 is built from 14 residues. V gave up 5 bases and J gave up 4 bases; unmatched junction bases: 5.

The rearrangement joins TRBV4-1 to TRBJ1-1; a weak D match, TRBD1 (6 bases). Trimming took 1 base from V and 3 from J, leaving 15 bases between them. The germline V gene encodes CDR1 MGHRA and CDR2 YSYEKL. The CDR3 loop spans 16 amino acids. In nucleotides, the CDR3 is TGCGCCAGCAGCCAAGTCGGGGGCCTCCTGGACACTGAAGCTTTCTTT. Protein product: CASSQVGGLLDTEAFF.

Concerning this clone itself: This same CDR3 is encoded by further DNA sequences in the sample. The chain has TRBV7-9 and TRBJ2-1, with D perhaps matching TRBD1 (6 bases). Trimming removed 5 bases from V and 9 bases from J, with 11 bases in between. This CDR3 is built from 12 residues. Germline-derived CDR1 and CDR2 are SEHNR and FQNEAQ (reference sequence). As DNA, the CDR3 is TGTGCCAGCAGCCCAGAAGGGGGTGAGCAGTTCTTC. It yields the protein CASSPEGGEQFF.

The CDR3 reads CASHGGYEQYF. In DNA form, the CDR3 reads TGTGCCAGCCATGGAGGCTACGAGCAGTACTTC. The chain employs TRBV27 and TRBJ2-7; D possibly corresponds to TRBD2 (5 bases). V gave up 8 bases and J gave up 3 bases, with 8 bases separating them. The CDR3 contains 11 residues. Germline assignment: CDR1 MNHEY and CDR2 SMNVEV (reference sequence).